What follows are 28 T cell receptor beta chains derived from one specimen sequenced in a study of cytotoxic CD8 clonotypes in ibrutinib-treated CLL. The repertoire was sequenced with immunoSEQ multiplex PCR; TCRdb's copy has only in-frame clones and lacks some. This sample yields roughly 18,000 clones, of which approximately 84% are seen a single time; 4.5% to 7% belongs to the top ten. This material consisted of PBMCs, taken before ibrutinib treatment. These receptors originate from a human donor with chronic lymphocytic leukemia.

This chain links TRBV11-3 with TRBJ1-2; tentatively, D is TRBD1 (5 bases). The length of the CDR3 is 14 residues. V lost 5 bases and J lost 8, with 18 bases in between. Germline CDR1 SGHNT, CDR2 YENEEA. The CDR3 bases are TGTGCCAGCAGCCCGGGACCGTCCTCTCCCGGCTACACCTTC. This gives the protein CASSPGPSSPGYTF.

The J gene is TRBJ2-3, the V gene TRBV19, with D perhaps TRBD1 (5 bases). In germline, CDR1 is LNHDA, CDR2 SQIVND (reference sequence). CDR3 length: 15 residues. Deletions cut 3 bases from V and 2 bases from J, with 12 bases between. The CDR3 protein is CASSIGRGHTDTQYF. CDR3 sequence (DNA): TGTGCCAGTAGTATTGGTAGGGGCCACACAGATACGCAGTATTTT.

The chain carries TRBV18 and TRBJ2-1; tentatively, D is TRBD2 (5 bases). The CDR3 is made up of 13 amino acids. CDR1 and CDR2 (germline): KGHSH, LQKENI. V gave up 2 bases and J gave up 7 bases, with 9 bases separating them. As DNA, the CDR3 is TGTGCCAGCTCACCAAGTCTAGCAAATGAGCAGTTCTTC. Its translation is CASSPSLANEQFF.

The J gene is TRBJ2-7, the V gene TRBV30; the D is unclear. Trimming removed 3 bases from V and 1 base from J, with 10 bases in between. The CDR3 contains 13 residues. Looked up from germline, CDR1 is GTSNPN and CDR2 is SVGIG (reference sequence). CDR3 sequence: CAWSVRFSYEQYF. CDR3 DNA sequence: TGTGCCTGGAGCGTCAGGTTTTCCTACGAGCAGTACTTC. The entire variable domain, with the rest obtained from reference TRBV30 and TRBJ2-7, is as follows: SQTIHQWPATLVQPVGSPLSLECTVEGTSNPNLYWYRQAAGRGLQLLFYSVGIGQISSEVPQNLSASRPQDRQFILSSKKLLLSDSGFYLCAWSVRFSYEQYFGPGTRLTVT.

The DNA of the CDR3 is TGTGCCAGCAGCATGACTAGCGGGGGGAATCAAGAGACCCAGTACTTC. This gives the protein CASSMTSGGNQETQYF. The rearrangement links TRBV7-2 to TRBJ2-5, with TRBD2 matching over 13 bases. With V trimmed by 5 bases and J by 2 bases, 5 bases remained unmatched. CDR1 is SGHTA, CDR2 FQGNSA, per germline. CDR3 length: 16 amino acids.

J is TRBJ1-1 and V is TRBV6-1; TRBD1 matches at 9 bases. Germline V CDR1 and CDR2: MNHNS, SASEGT. V shed 4 bases and J 8 bases; nucleotides not matched to a gene: 5. The CDR3 contains 13 residues. The CDR3 loop reads CASSATGQGEAFF. The CDR3 coding sequence is TGTGCCAGCAGTGCTACGGGACAGGGAGAAGCTTTCTTT.

J is TRBJ1-1 and V is TRBV10-3; TRBD1 matches at 9 bases. The CDR3 length is 15 residues. Germline-derived CDR1 and CDR2 are ENHRY and SYGVKD. V was clipped by 3 bases and J by 2 bases; unmatched bases: 4. Here the CDR3 reads CAISEWDRENTEAFF. CDR3 DNA: TGTGCCATCAGTGAATGGGACAGGGAAAACACTGAAGCTTTCTTT.

J is TRBJ2-7 and V is TRBV27; no firm D call. CDR1 and CDR2 (germline): MNHEY, SMNVEV (reference sequence). The CDR3 sequence is 11 residues long. Trimming pared 4 bases from V and 6 bases from J, leaving 7 bases between. CDR3 bases: TGTGCCAGCAGTTCCGGTGTCGAGCAGTACTTC. Encoded protein: CASSSGVEQYF.

The chain joins TRBV6-6 to TRBJ1-6; unclear D gene. This CDR3 has 13 residues. V was pared by 0 bases and J by 6 bases, with 3 bases between. CDR1 MNHNY and CDR2 SVGAGI come from the germline V gene (reference sequence). The DNA for the CDR3 is TGTGCCAGCAGTTACTCTTCTAATTCACCCCTCCACTTT. It encodes CASSYSSNSPLHF.

This chain joins TRBV5-4 and TRBJ1-1; D remains unclear. V was cut by 1 base and J by 3 bases, with 7 bases left in between. CDR1 is SGHNT and CDR2 is YYREEE in the germline V gene (reference sequence). The CDR3 spans 13 residues. The CDR3 region has the DNA TGTGCCAGCAGCTTGTGGGGAGACACTGAAGCTTTCTTT. It codes for CASSLWGDTEAFF.

This chain connects TRBV6-6 to TRBJ1-4; tentative D call: TRBD1 (6 bases). V lost 6 bases to trimming and J lost 5 bases, with 16 bases between them. Germline lookup yields CDR1 MNHNY and CDR2 SVGAGI (reference sequence). This CDR3 is 15 amino acids long. CDR3 amino acids: CASSPGRTVNEKLFF. Written as DNA, the CDR3 is TGTGCCAGCAGCCCAGGAAGGACAGTGAATGAAAAACTGTTTTTT.

In its sample, this clone was seen once. The chain carries TRBV6-5 and TRBJ2-2; 10 nucleotides line up with TRBD2. Looked up from germline, CDR1 is MNHEY and CDR2 is SVGAGI. The CDR3 consists of 16 residues. V trimming: 1 base; J trimming: 4 bases; junction bases outside the gene matches: 3. CDR3 DNA sequence: TGTGCCAGCAGTTACTTTAGCGGGGGGCCCACCGGGGAGCTGTTTTTT. This gives the protein CASSYFSGGPTGELFF.

The chain employs TRBV6-1 and TRBJ2-1; weak D call: TRBD2 (5 bases). Per the germline V gene, CDR1 is MNHNS and CDR2 is SASEGT. The germline V and J ends were trimmed by 0 bases and 7 bases, with 10 bases remaining between them. CDR3 length: 14 residues. The CDR3 loop is CASSEAVRGNEQFF. CDR3 nucleotide sequence: TGTGCCAGCAGTGAAGCGGTCCGGGGAAATGAGCAGTTCTTC.

The gene calls are TRBV7-3 and TRBJ2-1; TRBD2 matches 10 bases. The length of the CDR3 is 18 residues. In germline, CDR1 is SGHTA, CDR2 FQGTGA. V dropped 5 bases and J dropped 5; count of bases not matched to a gene: 15. This CDR3 is CASSLAPLGLAGDNEQFF. DNA for the CDR3: TGTGCCAGCAGCCTGGCGCCTCTCGGGCTAGCGGGGGACAATGAGCAGTTCTTC.

This rearrangement joins TRBV11-2 to TRBJ2-6; TRBD2 matches at 10 bases. The germline V gene has CDR1 SGHAT and CDR2 FQNNGV. V shed 4 bases, J shed 1 base, and the junction held 7 bases outside the gene matches. This CDR3 has 18 residues. CDR3 sequence (DNA): TGTGCCAGCAGCTCTAGCGGGGGCGGAGGGTCTGGGGCCAACGTCCTGACTTTC. Translation: CASSSSGGGGSGANVLTF.

In DNA form, the CDR3 reads TGTGCCAGCAGCTTATTGCGGGGGGGGTACAATGAGCAGTTCTTC. Protein: CASSLLRGGYNEQFF. V usage is TRBV7-2 and J usage is TRBJ2-1, with 9 nucleotides matching TRBD2. The V segment lost 2 bases and the J segment 4 bases; nucleotides outside the gene matches: 3. The CDR3 is made up of 15 amino acids. In germline, CDR1 is SGHTA, CDR2 FQGNSA. The entire variable domain, with the rest obtained from reference TRBV7-2 and TRBJ2-1, is as follows: GAGVSQSPSNKVTEKGKDVELRCDPISGHTALYWYRQSLGQGLEFLIYFQGNSAPDKSGLPSDRFSAERTGGSVSTLTIQRTQQEDSAVYLCASSLLRGGYNEQFFGPGTRLTVL.

This chain uses TRBV11-3 with TRBJ1-1, with D perhaps matching TRBD1 (5 bases). Germline CDR1 reads SGHNT; CDR2 reads YENEEA. Trimming stripped 5 bases from V and 4 bases from J, with 17 bases between. CDR3 length: 15 residues. The CDR3 bases are TGTGCCAGCAGCCCTAACGACGGGACGCGCACTGAAGCTTTCTTT. Translation gives CASSPNDGTRTEAFF.

This chain links TRBV7-3 with TRBJ2-1; D unclear. The V end lost 2 bases, the J end lost 0 bases, and 8 bases lay between the germline ends. The CDR3 spans 15 residues. Germline CDR1 and CDR2: SGHTA and FQGTGA. The chain's CDR3 is CASSLAVSSYNEQFF. In DNA, the CDR3 is TGTGCCAGCAGCTTAGCAGTTAGCTCCTACAATGAGCAGTTCTTC.

This chain uses TRBV6-1 with TRBJ2-3; TRBD2 aligns across 11 bases. V trimming: 0 bases; J trimming: 2 bases; junction bases outside the gene matches: 1. This CDR3 region has 16 residues. The germline gives CDR1 MNHNS, CDR2 SASEGT. The CDR3 protein is CASSEASGGATDTQYF. The CDR3 region has the DNA TGTGCCAGCAGTGAAGCTAGCGGGGGGGCCACAGATACGCAGTATTTT.

The J gene is TRBJ2-2, the V gene TRBV9; TRBD2 matches at 11 bases. This CDR3 contains 16 residues. CDR1 SGDLS and CDR2 YYNGEE come from the germline V gene. V was pared by 4 bases and J by 5 bases, with 7 bases of the junction left unmatched. The CDR3 region has the DNA TGTGCCAGCAGCTTTACTAGCGGGGGCCTTACCGGGGAGCTGTTTTTT. Its translation is CASSFTSGGLTGELFF.

The table lists this clone with a count of one. V and J are TRBV7-2 and TRBJ1-1; a possible D gene is TRBD1 (6 bases). Germline CDR1 reads SGHTA; CDR2 reads FQGNSA. This CDR3 has 17 residues. The germline V and J ends were trimmed by 0 bases and 0 bases, with 14 bases remaining between them. The CDR3 is CASSLAPMGHMNTEAFF. As DNA, the CDR3 is TGTGCCAGCAGCTTAGCACCTATGGGACACATGAACACTGAAGCTTTCTTT.

The rearrangement uses TRBV4-2 and TRBJ1-1; possible D gene TRBD1, 6 bases. Per germline, CDR1 LGHNA and CDR2 YNFKEQ. Trimming left V 0 bases short and J 4 bases short, with 15 bases between. This CDR3 is 16 amino acids long. In DNA form, the CDR3 reads TGTGCCAGCAGCCAAGATCAGGGGTCTAAGGGCACTGAAGCTTTCTTT. Its protein product is CASSQDQGSKGTEAFF.

CDR3 DNA: TGTGCCAGCAGTGAAGCGCAGGTCGAGCAGTACTTC. The encoded protein is CASSEAQVEQYF. The chain recombines TRBV2 with TRBJ2-7; D not resolved. Trimming removed 0 bases at V and 6 bases at J, with 6 bases between. The CDR3 runs to 12 residues. In germline, CDR1 is SNHLY, CDR2 FYNNEI.

The chain is built from TRBV7-2 and TRBJ2-1, with a tentative D call TRBD1 (5 bases). This CDR3 has 13 residues. The germline V gene encodes CDR1 SGHTA and CDR2 FQGNSA. The V end lost 5 bases, the J end lost 5 bases, and 10 bases lay between the germline ends. The CDR3 sequence: CASSRQGNNEQFF. Written as DNA, the CDR3 is TGTGCCAGCAGCCGGCAGGGTAACAATGAGCAGTTCTTC.

The rearrangement links TRBV30 to TRBJ1-4, with 9 nucleotides matching TRBD1. After removal of 4 bases from V and 10 bases from J, the junction contained 10 bases not matched to a gene. The CDR3 extends over 14 amino acids. Germline assignment: CDR1 GTSNPN and CDR2 SVGIG (reference sequence). CDR3 nucleotide sequence: TGTGCCTGGATGGGGGACAGGGTCGGATCAAAACTGTTTTTT. It is translated as CAWMGDRVGSKLFF.

The chain recombines TRBV28 with TRBJ1-2; D ambiguous. This CDR3 is 13 amino acids long. Germline CDR1 reads MDHEN; CDR2 reads SYDVKM. V was shortened by 5 bases and J by 2 bases, with 9 bases between the two germline ends. CDR3: CASSIGRNYGYTF. DNA of the CDR3: TGTGCCAGCAGTATAGGACGGAACTATGGCTACACCTTC.

The chain employs TRBV15 and TRBJ1-5; no reliable D call. CDR1 and CDR2 (germline): LNHNV, YYDKDF (reference sequence). CDR3 length equals 15 residues. The V end lost 0 bases, the J end lost 7 bases, and 13 bases lay between the germline ends. The CDR3 region has the DNA TGTGCCACCAGCAGAGAAGTCGGGGTCTTACAGCCCCAGCATTTT. This codes for CATSREVGVLQPQHF.

The rearrangement uses TRBV7-2 and TRBJ2-3, with 10 bases matching TRBD2. CDR1 SGHTA and CDR2 FQGNSA come from the germline V gene. The CDR3 contains 19 residues. Losses at the gene ends were 0 bases for V and 3 bases for J; bases not matched to a gene: 12. The CDR3, as DNA: TGTGCCAGCAGCTTAGCGCCTAGCGGGGGCCGCGGTAGGACAGATACGCAGTATTTT. Amino acid sequence: CASSLAPSGGRGRTDTQYF.